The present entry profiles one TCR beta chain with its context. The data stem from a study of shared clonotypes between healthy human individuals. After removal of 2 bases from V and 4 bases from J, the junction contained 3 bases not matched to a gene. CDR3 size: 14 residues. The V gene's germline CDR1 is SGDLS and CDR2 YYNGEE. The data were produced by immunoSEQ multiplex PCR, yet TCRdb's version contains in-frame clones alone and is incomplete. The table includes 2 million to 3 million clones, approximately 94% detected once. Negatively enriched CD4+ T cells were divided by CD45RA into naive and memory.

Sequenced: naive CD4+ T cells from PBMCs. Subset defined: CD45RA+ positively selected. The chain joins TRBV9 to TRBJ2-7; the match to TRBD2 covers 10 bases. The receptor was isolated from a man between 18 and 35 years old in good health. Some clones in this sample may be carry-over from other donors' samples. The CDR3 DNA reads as TGTGCCAGCAGCGTTTCTAGCGGGGGATACGAGCAGTACTTC. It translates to CASSVSSGGYEQYF.